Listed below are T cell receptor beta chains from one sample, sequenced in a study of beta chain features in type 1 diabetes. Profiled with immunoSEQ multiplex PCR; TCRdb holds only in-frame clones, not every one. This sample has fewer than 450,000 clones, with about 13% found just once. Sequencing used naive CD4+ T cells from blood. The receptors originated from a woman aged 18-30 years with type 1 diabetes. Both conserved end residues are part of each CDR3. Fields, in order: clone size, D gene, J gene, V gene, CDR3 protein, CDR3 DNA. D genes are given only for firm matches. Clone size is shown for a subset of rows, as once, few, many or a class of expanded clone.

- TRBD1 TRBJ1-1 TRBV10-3 CATSDRGDTEAFF TGTGCCACCTCGGACAGGGGAGACACTGAAGCTTTCTTT
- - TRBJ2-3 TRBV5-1 CASNTVGDTQYF TGCGCCAGCAACACAGTCGGAGATACGCAGTATTTT
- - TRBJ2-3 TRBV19 CASSIDYKEADTQYF TGTGCCAGTAGTATTGATTATAAAGAGGCAGATACGCAGTATTTT
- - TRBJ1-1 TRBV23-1 CASSQSILRVPAATEAFF TGCGCCAGCAGTCAATCCATTCTCAGGGTTCCGGCAGCCACTGAAGCTTTCTTT
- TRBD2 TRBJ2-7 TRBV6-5 CASSYGLAGGLEEQYF TGTGCCAGCAGTTACGGACTAGCGGGAGGGTTGGAGGAGCAGTACTTC
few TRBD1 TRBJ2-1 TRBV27 CASRLYRGSTYNEQFF TGTGCCAGCAGACTCTACAGGGGGAGTACCTACAATGAGCAGTTCTTC
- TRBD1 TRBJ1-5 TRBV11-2 CASSGQGSNQPQHF TGTGCCAGCAGCGGACAGGGGAGCAATCAGCCCCAGCATTTT
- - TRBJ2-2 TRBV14 CASSQDGSWLFF TGTGCCAGCAGCCAAGACGGGAGTTGGCTGTTTTTT
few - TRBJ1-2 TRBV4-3 CASSQGTDSRYGYTF TGCGCCAGCAGCCAAGGGACGGACAGCCGTTATGGCTACACCTTC
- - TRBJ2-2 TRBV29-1 CSVAGPGMAGELFF TGCAGCGTTGCTGGTCCCGGTATGGCCGGGGAGCTGTTTTTT
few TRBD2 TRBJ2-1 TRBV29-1 CSVRVSGRALGEQFF TGCAGCGTTCGCGTTAGCGGGAGGGCCCTCGGGGAGCAGTTCTTC
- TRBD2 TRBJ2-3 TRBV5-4 CASSAGTSGSTDTQYF TGTGCCAGCAGCGCGGGGACTAGCGGGAGTACAGATACGCAGTATTTT
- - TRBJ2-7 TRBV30 CAWGRRGQPSYEQYF TGTGCCTGGGGCCGAAGGGGTCAGCCTTCCTACGAGCAGTACTTC
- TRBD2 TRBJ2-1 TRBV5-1 CASSFLAGELNEQFF TGCGCCAGCAGCTTCCTAGCGGGAGAGTTAAATGAGCAGTTCTTC
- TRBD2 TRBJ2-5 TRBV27 CASSYLAGVKETQYF TGTGCCAGCAGTTACCTAGCGGGAGTGAAAGAGACCCAGTACTTC
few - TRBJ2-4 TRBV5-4 CASSLSPSLAKNIQYF TGTGCCAGCAGCTTGTCTCCTAGTTTAGCCAAAAACATTCAGTACTTC
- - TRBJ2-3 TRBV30 CAWRASGYTQYF TGTGCCTGGAGGGCATCAGGATATACGCAGTATTTT
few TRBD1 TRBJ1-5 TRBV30 CAWSPQFTQGERRPQHF TGTGCCTGGAGCCCTCAGTTCACGCAGGGGGAACGGCGGCCCCAGCATTTT
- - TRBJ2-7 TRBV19 CASNKGAGEQYF TGTGCCAGTAACAAAGGGGCTGGCGAGCAGTACTTC
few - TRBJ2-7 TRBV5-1 CASSGGGGTYEQYF TGCGCCAGCAGCGGCGGAGGGGGCACCTACGAGCAGTACTTC
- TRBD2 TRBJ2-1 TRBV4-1 CASSQAAGGVNEQFF TGCGCCAGCAGCCAAGCGGCGGGAGGGGTAAATGAGCAGTTCTTC
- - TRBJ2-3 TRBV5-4 CASSFRTGTDTQYF TGTGCCAGCAGCTTTCGGACAGGCACAGATACGCAGTATTTT
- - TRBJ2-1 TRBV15 CATSRVLGGGEQFF TGTGCCACCAGCAGAGTGCTCGGGGGAGGCGAGCAGTTCTTC
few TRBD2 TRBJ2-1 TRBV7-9 CASSSRGLAGNEQFF TGTGCCAGCAGCTCCCGGGGACTAGCGGGGAATGAGCAGTTCTTC
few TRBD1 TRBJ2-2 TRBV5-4 CASSLYDRATGELFF TGTGCCAGCAGCTTATACGACAGGGCCACCGGGGAGCTGTTTTTT
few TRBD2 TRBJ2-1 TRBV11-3 CASSAGGTSGTNEQFF TGTGCCAGCAGCGCCGGGGGGACTAGCGGGACGAATGAGCAGTTCTTC
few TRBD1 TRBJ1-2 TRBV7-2 CASSLEDRVGGYTF TGTGCCAGCAGCTTAGAGGACAGGGTAGGAGGCTACACCTTC
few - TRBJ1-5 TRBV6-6 CASSYSFGQPQHF TGTGCCAGCAGTTACTCGTTCGGGCAGCCCCAGCATTTT
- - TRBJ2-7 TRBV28 CASSLSHRVEQYF TGTGCCAGCAGTTTGAGTCACAGGGTGGAGCAGTACTTC
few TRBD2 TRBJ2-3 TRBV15 CATSRDSAGAETDTQYF TGTGCCACCAGCAGAGATTCGGCGGGAGCGGAGACAGATACGCAGTATTTT
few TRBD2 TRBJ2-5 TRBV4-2 CASSQVGLAGGPPLQETQYF TGTGCCAGCAGCCAGGTCGGACTAGCGGGAGGGCCCCCGCTTCAAGAGACCCAGTACTTC
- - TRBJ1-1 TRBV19 CASSMQGRRTEAFF TGTGCCAGTAGTATGCAGGGTCGTAGGACTGAAGCTTTCTTT
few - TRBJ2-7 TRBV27 CASSLSPDSYEQYF TGTGCCAGCAGTTTATCTCCAGACTCCTACGAGCAGTACTTC
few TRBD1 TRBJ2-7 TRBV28 CASSPGTGYAYEQYF TGTGCCAGCAGTCCCGGGACAGGGTACGCCTACGAGCAGTACTTC
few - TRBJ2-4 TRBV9 CASSPRDSLAKNIQYF TGTGCCAGCAGCCCGCGGGACAGCTTAGCCAAAAACATTCAGTACTTC
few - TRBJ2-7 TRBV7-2 CASSGGSAYEQYF TGTGCCAGCAGCGGGGGGAGCGCCTACGAGCAGTACTTC
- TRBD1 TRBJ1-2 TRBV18 CASSTGTGDGYTF TGTGCCAGCTCGACCGGGACAGGGGACGGCTACACCTTC
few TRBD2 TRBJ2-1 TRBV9 CASSVRSGMYNEQFF TGTGCCAGCAGCGTGCGTAGCGGGATGTACAATGAGCAGTTCTTC
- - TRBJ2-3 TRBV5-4 CASSPRTDTQYF TGTGCCAGCAGCCCTCGCACAGATACGCAGTATTTT
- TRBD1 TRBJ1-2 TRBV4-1 CASSSSTGGYTF TGCGCCAGCAGCTCCTCGACAGGGGGCTACACCTTC
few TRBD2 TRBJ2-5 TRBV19 CASSRSGRRQETQYF TGTGCCAGTAGTAGAAGCGGGAGAAGGCAAGAGACCCAGTACTTC
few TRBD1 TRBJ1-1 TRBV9 CASSPGTGQLNTEAFF TGTGCCAGCAGCCCTGGGACAGGGCAACTAAACACTGAAGCTTTCTTT
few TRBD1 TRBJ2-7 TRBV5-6 CASSFLDRDSYEQYF TGTGCCAGCAGCTTCTTAGACAGGGACTCCTACGAGCAGTACTTC
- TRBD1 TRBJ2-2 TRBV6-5 CASSYDKGAHTGELFF TGTGCCAGCAGTTACGATAAGGGGGCACACACCGGGGAGCTGTTTTTT
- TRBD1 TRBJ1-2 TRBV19 CASKGARDYTF TGTGCCAGTAAGGGGGCGCGGGACTACACCTTC